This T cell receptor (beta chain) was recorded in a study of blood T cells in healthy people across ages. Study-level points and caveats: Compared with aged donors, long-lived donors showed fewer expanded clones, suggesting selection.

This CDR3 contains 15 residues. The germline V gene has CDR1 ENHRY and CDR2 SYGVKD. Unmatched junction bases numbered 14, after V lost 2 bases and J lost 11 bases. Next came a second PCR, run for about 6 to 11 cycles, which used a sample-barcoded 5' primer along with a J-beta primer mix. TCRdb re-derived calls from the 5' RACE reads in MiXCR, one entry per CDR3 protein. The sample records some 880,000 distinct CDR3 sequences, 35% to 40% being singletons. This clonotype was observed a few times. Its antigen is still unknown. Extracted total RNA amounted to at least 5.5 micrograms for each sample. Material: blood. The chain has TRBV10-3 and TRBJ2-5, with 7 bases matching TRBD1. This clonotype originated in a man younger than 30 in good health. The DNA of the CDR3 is TGTGCCATCAGTGAGCCTGGGGACAGACCCTACGGGCAGTACTTC. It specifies CAISEPGDRPYGQYF.